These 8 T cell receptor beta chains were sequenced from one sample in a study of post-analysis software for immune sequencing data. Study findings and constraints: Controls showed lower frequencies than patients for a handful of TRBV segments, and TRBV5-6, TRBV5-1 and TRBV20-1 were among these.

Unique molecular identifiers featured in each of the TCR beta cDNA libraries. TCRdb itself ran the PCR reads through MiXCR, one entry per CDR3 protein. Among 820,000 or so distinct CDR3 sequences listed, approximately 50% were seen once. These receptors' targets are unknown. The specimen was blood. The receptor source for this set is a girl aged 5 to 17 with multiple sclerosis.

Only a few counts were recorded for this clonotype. CDR3 bases: TGCGCCAGCAGCCAAGAAGAATCTAATTCACCCCTCCACTTT. Amino acids: CASSQEESNSPLHF. The rearrangement links TRBV4-1 to TRBJ1-6; D ambiguous. V lost 0 bases, J lost 6 bases, and 6 bases lay in between. Per germline, CDR1 MGHRA and CDR2 YSYEKL. There are 14 residues in the CDR3.

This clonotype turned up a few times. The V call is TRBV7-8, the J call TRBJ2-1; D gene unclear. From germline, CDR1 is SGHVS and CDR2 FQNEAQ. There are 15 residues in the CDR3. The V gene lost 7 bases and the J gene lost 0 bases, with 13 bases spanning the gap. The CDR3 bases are TGTGCCAGCACGCCGACACTTGGCTCCTACAATGAGCAGTTCTTC. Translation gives CASTPTLGSYNEQFF. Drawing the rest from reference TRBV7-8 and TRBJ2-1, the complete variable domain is GAGVSQSPRYKVAKRGQDVALRCDPISGHVSLFWYQQALGQGPEFLTYFQNEAQLDKSGLPSDRFFAERPEGSVSTLKIQRTQQEDSAVYLCASTPTLGSYNEQFFGPGTRLTVL.

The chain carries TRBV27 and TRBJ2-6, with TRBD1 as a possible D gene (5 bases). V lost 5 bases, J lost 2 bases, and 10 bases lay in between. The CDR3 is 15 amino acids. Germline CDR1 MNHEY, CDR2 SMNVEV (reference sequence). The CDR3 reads CASSGRVTGANVLTF. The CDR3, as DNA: TGTGCCAGCAGTGGCAGGGTAACTGGGGCCAACGTCCTGACTTTC.

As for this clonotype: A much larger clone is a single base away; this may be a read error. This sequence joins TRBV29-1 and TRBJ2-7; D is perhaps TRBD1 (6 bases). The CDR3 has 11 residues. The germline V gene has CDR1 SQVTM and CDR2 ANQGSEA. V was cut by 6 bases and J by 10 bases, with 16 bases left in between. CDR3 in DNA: TGCAGCGTCAGGGGCGGAGAGGCCCAGTACTTC. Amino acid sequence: CSVRGGEAQYF.

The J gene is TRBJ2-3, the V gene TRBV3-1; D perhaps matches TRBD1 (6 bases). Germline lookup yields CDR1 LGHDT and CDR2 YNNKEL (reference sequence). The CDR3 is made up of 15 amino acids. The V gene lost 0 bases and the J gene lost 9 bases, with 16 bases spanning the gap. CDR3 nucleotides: TGTGCCAGCAGCCAAGAGAAGACAGGCTCCCAAACGCAGTATTTT. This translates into CASSQEKTGSQTQYF.

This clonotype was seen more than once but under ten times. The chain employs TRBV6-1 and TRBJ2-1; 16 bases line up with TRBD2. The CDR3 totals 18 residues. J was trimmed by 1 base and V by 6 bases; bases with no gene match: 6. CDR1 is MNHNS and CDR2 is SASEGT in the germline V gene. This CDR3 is CASSLGLAGGPSYNEQFF. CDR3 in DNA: TGTGCCAGCAGCCTGGGACTAGCGGGAGGGCCGTCCTACAATGAGCAGTTCTTC.

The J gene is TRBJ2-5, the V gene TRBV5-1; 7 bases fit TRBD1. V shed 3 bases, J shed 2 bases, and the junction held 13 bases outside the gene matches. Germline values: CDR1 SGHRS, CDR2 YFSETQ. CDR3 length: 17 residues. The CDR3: CASSSIFGQAQQETQYF. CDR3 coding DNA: TGCGCCAGCAGCTCGATCTTTGGACAGGCGCAACAAGAGACCCAGTACTTC. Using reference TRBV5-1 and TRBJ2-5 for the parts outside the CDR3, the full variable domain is KAGVTQTPRYLIKTRGQQVTLSCSPISGHRSVSWYQQTPGQGLQFLFEYFSETQRNKGNFPGRFSGRQFSNSRSEMNVSTLELGDSALYLCASSSIFGQAQQETQYFGPGTRLLVL.

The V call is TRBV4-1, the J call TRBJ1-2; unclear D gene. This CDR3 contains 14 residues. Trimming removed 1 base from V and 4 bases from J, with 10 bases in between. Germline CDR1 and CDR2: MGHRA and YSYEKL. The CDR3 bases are TGCGCCAGCAGCCAAGGGGTGGCAGCCTATGGCTACACCTTC. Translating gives CASSQGVAAYGYTF.